The 23 T cell receptor beta chains in this list originate from one sample, sequenced in a study of naive and memory T cell subsets. The beta constant-region primer was an equimolar mix of two oligonucleotides covering TRBC1 and TRBC2. MiXCR, run by TCRdb on the UMI-ligation and nested PCR reads, gives a single entry per CDR3 protein. The sample carries roughly 98,000 distinct CDR3 sequences, 7% recorded once. The sequenced material came from central memory CD4+ T cells from blood. The receptors stem from a human donor in good health.

This clonotype was seen only a few times. The chain links TRBV6-1 to TRBJ2-5; 7 bases align to TRBD1. The germline V gene encodes CDR1 MNHNS and CDR2 SASEGT. This CDR3 spans 16 amino acids. With 11 bases clipped from V and 2 bases from J, the junction kept 17 bases outside the gene matches. CDR3 amino acids: CAARPGQKNGQETQYF. CDR3 sequence (DNA): TGTGCCGCCCGTCCGGGACAGAAAAATGGGCAAGAGACCCAGTACTTC.

This clonotype was counted ten times or more. The CDR3 protein is CAWSRRRRETQYF. The CDR3 coding sequence is TGTGCCTGGTCCCGCAGGCGGCGGGAGACCCAGTACTTC. The chain recombines TRBV30 with TRBJ2-5; no reliable D call. V was trimmed by 5 bases and J by 5 bases, leaving 15 bases between them. Looked up from germline, CDR1 is GTSNPN and CDR2 is SVGIG (reference sequence). The CDR3 length is 13 residues.

The V gene is TRBV20-1, the J gene TRBJ1-1, with unresolved D. Trimming removed 1 base at V and 8 bases at J, with 11 bases between. CDR3 length: 12 residues. The germline V gene encodes CDR1 DFQATT and CDR2 SNEGSKA (reference sequence). The CDR3 reads CSARGGSGEAFF. The DNA of the CDR3 is TGCAGTGCTAGAGGGGGATCGGGGGAAGCTTTCTTT.

This clonotype was seen many times. This chain links TRBV9 with TRBJ1-4, with D possibly being TRBD1 (5 bases). The CDR3 contains 14 residues. Trimming pared 4 bases from V and 5 bases from J, leaving 12 bases between. The germline V gene encodes CDR1 SGDLS and CDR2 YYNGEE. Here the CDR3 reads CASSPTVLNEKLFF. For the CDR3, the DNA is TGTGCCAGCAGCCCGACAGTTCTAAATGAAAAACTGTTTTTT.

The chain has TRBV10-3 and TRBJ2-1; D is perhaps TRBD2 (6 bases). V was cut by 11 bases and J by 6 bases, with 23 bases left in between. CDR1 is ENHRY, CDR2 SYGVKD, per germline. CDR3 length: 15 residues. The CDR3 loop reads CAPRGTREIGNEQFF. The DNA for the CDR3 is TGTGCCCCACGGGGAACCCGGGAGATAGGCAATGAGCAGTTCTTC.

This clonotype has a count of ten or more. The gene calls are TRBV20-1 and TRBJ1-6, with D hard to call. The CDR3 loop spans 16 amino acids. In germline, CDR1 is DFQATT, CDR2 SNEGSKA (reference sequence). The germline V and J ends were trimmed by 3 bases and 0 bases, with 12 bases remaining between them. The CDR3 nucleotides are TGCAGTGCTAGGGACCGGGGAAGCTCCTATAATTCACCCCTCCACTTT. It specifies CSARDRGSSYNSPLHF.

The chain has TRBV6-2 or TRBV6-3 and TRBJ2-1; TRBD2 agrees at 7 bases. V gave up 8 bases and J gave up 7 bases; unmatched junction bases: 11. From germline, CDR1 is MNHEY and CDR2 SVGEGT. The CDR3 has 14 residues. The CDR3 nucleotides read TGTGCCAGCGCCAAGTGGGGGGGGTCGAATGAGCAGTTCTTC. It codes for CASAKWGGSNEQFF.

This clonotype was counted at least ten times. This CDR3 is CASSFRAGTGGFPGELFF. Written as DNA, the CDR3 is TGTGCCAGCTCTTTTCGAGCCGGGACAGGGGGATTCCCCGGGGAGCTGTTTTTT. This chain connects TRBV28 to TRBJ2-2; 11 bases line up with TRBD1. The trim removed 8 bases at V and 6 bases at J, leaving 17 bases unmatched. The CDR3 has 18 residues. CDR1 MDHEN and CDR2 SYDVKM come from the germline V gene.

This clonotype was recorded only once. A much larger clonotype is one base distant, so this may be a read error. The gene calls are TRBV3-1 and TRBJ2-1, with 13 bases aligning to TRBD2. This CDR3 spans 16 amino acids. The V gene's germline CDR1 is LGHDT and CDR2 YNNKEL (reference sequence). The CDR3 nucleotides are TGTGCCAGCAGCCAAGATGGGGGACTAGCGGGGAGCGAGCAGTTATTC. Translated: CASSQDGGLAGSEQLF.

This clonotype was counted a few times. The chain couples TRBV11-2 to TRBJ1-4; TRBD1 is a possible D gene (5 bases). From germline, CDR1 is SGHAT and CDR2 FQNNGV. Between the trimmed V and J ends, which lost 3 bases and 7 bases, there was a span of 12 bases. The CDR3 loop spans 14 amino acids. The CDR3 nucleotides are TGTGCCAGCAGCTTCAGCAGGGCAAGTGAAAAACTGTTTTTT. As protein: CASSFSRASEKLFF.

This clonotype was detected many times. The rearrangement joins TRBV6-2 or TRBV6-3 to TRBJ2-7, with a tentative D call TRBD2 (6 bases). This CDR3 contains 15 residues. V lost 0 bases and J 2 bases, leaving 11 bases between the germline ends. CDR1 MNHEY and CDR2 SVGEGT come from the germline V gene. The CDR3 coding sequence is TGTGCCAGCAGTTACTCGGAGGGACCACCCTACGAGCAGTACTTC. Translated, it gives CASSYSEGPPYEQYF.

This clonotype was picked up many times. This chain uses TRBV5-8 with TRBJ2-7, with 8 nucleotides matching TRBD2. The germline CDR1 and CDR2 sequences are SGHTS and YDEGEE. CDR3 length equals 14 residues. The V and J ends lost 7 bases and 7 bases, in that order; junction bases with no gene match: 13. The CDR3 sequence is CASAAYTPGGEQYF. In DNA, the CDR3 is TGTGCCAGCGCCGCTTACACGCCGGGGGGGGAGCAGTACTTC.

V is TRBV3-1 and J is TRBJ1-1; 7 bases align to TRBD1. This CDR3 comprises 14 residues. Per germline, CDR1 LGHDT and CDR2 YNNKEL (reference sequence). Trimming at V came to 4 bases and at J to 12 bases, leaving 14 bases not matched to a gene. The DNA of the CDR3 is TGTGCCAGCAGCCCCTTTCCGGGACAGACCCGGTCTTTCTTT. Its translation is CASSPFPGQTRSFF.

V is TRBV19 and J is TRBJ1-1, with 7 bases identical to TRBD1. J lost 7 bases, V lost 6 bases, and 8 bases had no gene match. From germline, CDR1 is LNHDA and CDR2 SQIVND (reference sequence). This CDR3 has 13 amino acids. CDR3 nucleotide sequence: TGTGCCAGTAGCAGAGACAGGGAGAGTGAAGCTTTCTTT. Encoded protein: CASSRDRESEAFF.

The sample holds many counts of this clonotype. This sequence joins TRBV7-2 and TRBJ2-2; D might be TRBD1 (6 bases). The CDR3 loop spans 15 amino acids. Trimming took 5 bases from V and 1 from J, leaving 11 bases between them. Looked up from germline, CDR1 is SGHTA and CDR2 is FQGNSA. In DNA form, the CDR3 reads TGTGCCAGCAGCCCTGGACAGAGGAACACCGGGGAGCTGTTTTTT. It is translated as CASSPGQRNTGELFF.

The V gene is TRBV28, the J gene TRBJ1-4; a weak D match, TRBD1 (6 bases). CDR1 and CDR2 (germline): MDHEN, SYDVKM. V lost 8 bases, J lost 8 bases, and 24 bases lay in between. CDR3 length equals 16 residues. The CDR3 reads CASGLSSRGSYEKLFF. The CDR3 DNA reads TGTGCCAGCGGCCTGTCTTCCAGGGGATCCTACGAAAAACTGTTTTTT. Full variable domain (rest looked up from reference TRBV28 and TRBJ1-4): DVKVTQSSRYLVKRTGEKVFLECVQDMDHENMFWYRQDPGLGLRLIYFSYDVKMKEKGDIPEGYSVSREKKERFSLILESASTNQTSMYLCASGLSSRGSYEKLFFGSGTQLSVL.

This clonotype occurred many times. The chain uses TRBV5-1 and TRBJ2-2, with 7 positions matching TRBD1. CDR3 length: 17 amino acids. The trim removed 4 bases at V and 1 base at J, leaving 10 bases unmatched. Germline-derived CDR1 and CDR2 are SGHRS and YFSETQ. CDR3 loop: CASSPRPGQVNTGELFF. The CDR3 nucleotides are TGCGCCAGCAGCCCTCGTCCAGGACAGGTGAACACCGGGGAGCTGTTTTTT.

This clonotype was observed a few times. This chain joins TRBV19 and TRBJ2-2, with 7 bases matching TRBD2. This CDR3 contains 15 residues. CDR1 LNHDA and CDR2 SQIVND come from the germline V gene (reference sequence). V gave up 7 bases and J gave up 0 bases; unmatched junction bases: 5. In DNA, the CDR3 is TGTGCCAGTACCCTCCGGGGGGCGAACACCGGGGAGCTGTTTTTT. Translating gives CASTLRGANTGELFF.

In its sample, this clonotype was seen many times. This chain uses TRBV29-1 with TRBJ1-1; D gene unclear. CDR1 is SQVTM, CDR2 ANQGSEA, per germline. Trimming shortened V by 2 bases and J by 1 base, and 14 bases separated the two germline ends. This CDR3 comprises 15 residues. CDR3 amino acids: CSVERAGGQNTEAFF. In DNA form, the CDR3 reads TGCAGCGTTGAAAGGGCCGGAGGGCAGAACACTGAAGCTTTCTTT.

CDR3 residues: CASTRQDPAKNIQYF. The CDR3 DNA reads TGTGCCAGCACCCGACAGGACCCAGCCAAAAACATTCAGTACTTC. The chain couples TRBV6-2 or TRBV6-3 to TRBJ2-4; tentatively, D is TRBD1 (6 bases). Germline V lookup: CDR1 MNHEY, CDR2 SVGEGT. The CDR3 sequence is 15 residues long. V gave up 7 bases and J gave up 0 bases, with 13 bases separating them.

V gene TRBV2 combines with J gene TRBJ2-3; D is possibly TRBD2 (5 bases). Trimming stripped 6 bases from V and 4 bases from J, with 8 bases between. CDR1 SNHLY and CDR2 FYNNEI come from the germline V gene. CDR3 length: 12 amino acids. CDR3 nucleotide sequence: TGTGCCAGCAGCCCGGACTCAGATACGCAGTATTTT. It translates to CASSPDSDTQYF. Filled out from reference TRBV2 and TRBJ2-3, the complete variable domain reads EPEVTQTPSHQVTQMGQEVILRCVPISNHLYFYWYRQILGQKVEFLVSFYNNEISEKSEIFDDQFSVERPDGSNFTLKIRSTKLEDSAMYFCASSPDSDTQYFGPGTRLTVL.

This clonotype was detected ten times or more. The V gene is TRBV2, the J gene TRBJ2-7; possibly TRBD2 for D (5 bases). CDR3 length: 13 residues. The germline V gene has CDR1 SNHLY and CDR2 FYNNEI. V was pared by 6 bases and J by 6 bases, with 15 bases between. This chain's CDR3 is CASRRDTPSEQYF. As DNA, the CDR3 is TGTGCCAGCAGGAGGGATACACCATCCGAGCAGTACTTC.

This clonotype appeared many times. The V call is TRBV20-1, the J call TRBJ1-1, with TRBD1 matching 8 bases. The V gene end was trimmed by 1 base and the J gene end by 4 bases; junction bases not matched to a gene: 8. Germline V gives CDR1 DFQATT, CDR2 SNEGSKA (reference sequence). This CDR3 comprises 15 residues. As DNA, the CDR3 is TGCAGTGCTAGAGGTCTGACAGGGGTCGGCACTGAAGCTTTCTTT. Protein product: CSARGLTGVGTEAFF.